The clone carrying this T cell receptor (beta chain) was seen ten or more times. Preparing the TCRbeta library involved the use of unique molecular identifiers. From the PCR reads, TCRdb called clonotypes with MiXCR, one entry per CDR3 protein. The sample has 200,000 to 300,000 distinct CDR3 sequences, approximately 8.9% seen once; the top ten hold just under 6.5%. This specimen comes from a study of T-cell reconstitution after alpha-beta-depleted transplantation in children. Germline V gives CDR1 DFQATT, CDR2 SNEGSKA (reference sequence). The CDR3 covers 15 residues. The V gene lost 0 bases and the J gene lost 5 bases, with 13 bases spanning the gap.

The sample consisted of PBMCs, mostly from graft donor cells, taken 180 days after TCRalphabeta/CD19-depleted stem cell transplant. The TCR originated in a male patient aged 10 to 17 who had a stem cell transplant for acute lymphoblastic leukemia, so the T cells may come from the graft donor. The chain links TRBV20-1 to TRBJ1-4; D gene uncertain. DNA for the CDR3: TGCAGTGCTAGAGATCCCGGGAGGAGGAATGAAAAACTGTTTTTT. As protein: CSARDPGRRNEKLFF.